The clone carrying this T cell receptor beta chain appeared many times. Its antigen is undetermined. Indicated time point: newly diagnosed GD, antithyroid drugs for less than 3 months. Generation of the TCR library employed RNA extracted from PBMCs. This CDR3 comprises 13 residues. Trimming took 8 bases from V and 3 from J, leaving 14 bases between them. The germline V gene encodes CDR1 MDHEN and CDR2 SYDVKM. HTBI primers from iRepertoire and Arm-PCR of CDR3 regions yielded the TCR beta libraries. TCRdb analysed the multiplex PCR reads with MiXCR anew, one entry per CDR3 protein. This sample has about 470,000 distinct CDR3 sequences; 15% to 20% occur once, and the top ten carry 12%. The data derive from a study of regulatory T cells in long-lasting Graves disease. Turning to the study itself: Freshly diagnosed Graves' patients had used antithyroid drugs for under 3 months. Findings and caveats of the study: No thyroid tissue was studied; the work used peripheral blood only.

The same data also contributed to another study, on T cells in Graves' hyperthyroidism and ophthalmopathy. This second report adds: Ophthalmopathy stood apart from stable hyperthyroidism in a 13 V-J model.

The sequencing here drew on peripheral blood mononuclear cells (PBMCs), taken at new diagnosis, from a patient treated with antithyroid drugs. This clonotype was sampled from a man in his forties with Graves disease. The V and J genes are TRBV28 and TRBJ2-7, with D unclear. The CDR3 reads CASARTGFYEQYF. For the CDR3, the DNA is TGTGCCAGCGCCAGGACCGGCTTCTACGAGCAGTACTTC.